The rows below give T cell receptor beta chains drawn from one sample of a study of T-cell reconstitution after alpha-beta-depleted transplantation in children. TCRdb independently ran MiXCR on the PCR reads; one entry per CDR3 protein. The data contain hundreds of thousands of distinct CDR3 sequences, approximately 11% of them singletons. Here the sequenced sample was PBMCs, taken before TCRalphabeta/CD19-depleted stem cell transplant. The receptors were sampled from a child less than two years old with acute myeloid leukemia, due to receive a stem cell transplant. Each CDR3 is given with its conserved first and last residue. D genes are given only for firm matches. A row's size may be missing; if present it is once, few, many or a size class.

D,size,V,J,DNA,CDR3
TRBD1,many,TRBV12-3/TRBV12-4,TRBJ1-2,TGTGCCAGCAGTCCCTTCACAGGGGGCTATGGCTACACCTTC,CASSPFTGGYGYTF
NA,many,TRBV5-1,TRBJ2-7,TGCGCCAGCAGCTTCACGGGAGAGTCGCGATACGAGCAGTACTTC,CASSFTGESRYEQYF
NA,NA,TRBV7-2,TRBJ1-3,TGTGCCAGCAGCCCAACCCCGGGGTCTGGAAACACCATATATTTT,CASSPTPGSGNTIYF
NA,many,TRBV10-3,TRBJ1-4,TGTGCCATCAGTGAAGGACATTATAATGAAAAACTGTTTTTT,CAISEGHYNEKLFF
NA,many,TRBV20-1,TRBJ2-5,TGCAGTGCCCACCGGTTTGGGACCCAGTACTTC,CSAHRFGTQYF
TRBD1,many,TRBV20-1,TRBJ2-4,TGCAGTGCTAGCCGGGACAGCTCCGGTCAGTACTTC,CSASRDSSGQYF
NA,many,TRBV12-3/TRBV12-4,TRBJ2-7,TGTGCCAGCAGTTTAGCGGTTGTAGCGAGAACTACTTCCTCCTACGAGCAGTACTTC,CASSLAVVARTTSSYEQYF
NA,many,TRBV27,TRBJ2-7,TGTGCCAGCAGCCCCTATTTTTACGAGCAGTACTTC,CASSPYFYEQYF
NA,many,TRBV14,TRBJ2-7,TGTGCCAGCAGCCAAGCACTAGTCTCCGAGCAGTACTTC,CASSQALVSEQYF
NA,many,TRBV7-8,TRBJ1-5,TGTGCCAGCAGCTCCCATTCAGGGAATAGCAATCAGCCCCAGCATTTT,CASSSHSGNSNQPQHF
TRBD1,many,TRBV7-2,TRBJ2-1,TGTGCCAGCACCAGGACAGGTTACAATGAGCAGTTCTTC,CASTRTGYNEQFF
NA,many,TRBV6-2/TRBV6-3,TRBJ1-1,TGTGCCAGCAGTTACGTCACAGGGAGGTTAGACACTGAAGCTTTCTTT,CASSYVTGRLDTEAFF
NA,many,TRBV20-1,TRBJ1-2,TGCAGTGCTAGAGATGGGGGCTACACCTTC,CSARDGGYTF
NA,NA,TRBV5-6,TRBJ1-6,TGTGCCAGCAGCCCGGGTTTCTCCTATAATTCACCCCTCCACTTT,CASSPGFSYNSPLHF
NA,many,TRBV5-1,TRBJ2-2,TGCGCCAGCAGCTTTTTGGGGTTAGACACCGGGGAGCTGTTTTTT,CASSFLGLDTGELFF
TRBD2,NA,TRBV3-1,TRBJ2-3,TGTGCCAGCTCACAAGCGGGGGTGACGGGAAGCACAGATACGCAGTATTTT,CASSQAGVTGSTDTQYF
NA,many,TRBV7-6,TRBJ1-2,TGTGCCAGCAGCTCCTCGGCACAGGAGGGGGACTATGGCTACACCTTC,CASSSSAQEGDYGYTF
TRBD1,few,TRBV5-6,TRBJ2-3,TGTGCCAGCAGCTCGCAGGGGGCGGGGTATTTT,CASSSQGAGYF
TRBD2,many,TRBV20-1,TRBJ2-3,TGCAGTGCTAGAGCAGCGGGAGGGCCAGATACGCAGTATTTT,CSARAAGGPDTQYF
TRBD1,many,TRBV20-1,TRBJ2-1,TGCAGTGCTAGAACCGGACAGGGTAGGAATGAGCAGTTCTTC,CSARTGQGRNEQFF